These 11 T cell receptor beta chains were all obtained from the same sample, sequenced in a study of OX40 agonist ivuxolimab in advanced cancers. Sequencing was performed with immunoSEQ multiplex PCR; in TCRdb, only in-frame clones are kept and a portion is missing. Of about 45,000 clones listed, 88% are singletons. Here the sequenced sample was CD4+ or CD8+ T cells sorted from blood, taken in a trial of the OX40 agonist ivuxolimab. The receptor set was obtained from an adult with an advanced solid tumor such as melanoma, head and neck, liver or kidney cancer.

The V call is TRBV19, the J call TRBJ1-5; 8 bases are shared with TRBD1. The CDR3 extends over 17 amino acids. Germline V gives CDR1 LNHDA, CDR2 SQIVND (reference sequence). V lost 3 bases to trimming and J lost 2 bases; unmatched junction nucleotides: 9. CDR3 protein: CASSIRRTGTGNQPQHF. The CDR3 DNA reads TGTGCCAGTAGTATTAGACGGACAGGGACGGGCAATCAGCCCCAGCATTTT.

The V gene is TRBV19, the J gene TRBJ1-5; D may be TRBD1 (5 bases). CDR1 is LNHDA and CDR2 is SQIVND in the germline V gene (reference sequence). V was clipped by 2 bases and J by 6 bases, with 8 bases between them. This CDR3 has 13 residues. The CDR3 region has the DNA TGTGCCAGTAGTATAAGGGGCGTTCAGCCCCAGCATTTT. Translating it yields CASSIRGVQPQHF.

This clone was picked up a small number of times. This chain links TRBV5-1 with TRBJ2-1, with 8 bases identical to TRBD2. CDR3 size: 16 residues. Germline assignment: CDR1 SGHRS and CDR2 YFSETQ. V lost 6 bases and J lost 9; bases outside the gene matches: 17. Here the CDR3 reads CASTLLQRETYGEQFF. The CDR3 nucleotides are TGCGCCAGCACCTTACTCCAGCGGGAGACATACGGTGAGCAGTTCTTC.

The CDR3 sequence: CASSYSRGAQPQHF. The CDR3 DNA is TGTGCCAGCAGTTACTCGAGGGGGGCTCAGCCCCAGCATTTT. The J gene is TRBJ1-5, the V gene TRBV6-5; D might be TRBD1 (6 bases). V lost 0 bases and J 6 bases, leaving 9 bases between the germline ends. This CDR3 is 14 amino acids long. Germline-derived CDR1 and CDR2 are MNHEY and SVGAGI.

This clone appeared a single time. The rearrangement joins TRBV4-1 to TRBJ2-4; TRBD2 is a possible D gene (5 bases). The V end lost 6 bases, the J end lost 7 bases, and 16 bases lay between the germline ends. The CDR3 has 14 amino acids. The germline V gene encodes CDR1 MGHRA and CDR2 YSYEKL. The CDR3 spells CASSHPGRGNIQYF. The CDR3 DNA sequence: TGCGCCAGCAGTCATCCCGGGCGCGGGAACATTCAGTACTTC.

The chain links TRBV4-1 to TRBJ1-3; D is unclear. The CDR3 runs 14 residues. V lost 2 bases and J lost 3, with 8 bases in between. Germline CDR1 reads MGHRA; CDR2 reads YSYEKL. The CDR3 region has the DNA TGCGCCAGCAGCCAACCACGTATTGGAAACACCATATATTTT. Its protein is CASSQPRIGNTIYF.

The rearrangement links TRBV25-1 to TRBJ1-5, with D possibly being TRBD1 (5 bases). Germline lookup yields CDR1 MGHDK and CDR2 SYGVNS. This CDR3 region has 14 residues. V shed 6 bases and J shed 3 bases, with 12 bases lying between them. CDR3 coding DNA: TGTGCCAGCAGAGAGCAGGGAGTCAATCAGCCCCAGCATTTT. It encodes CASREQGVNQPQHF.

This clone was counted once. The chain joins TRBV11-3 to TRBJ2-1; 7 nucleotides align to TRBD1. Germline loops: CDR1 SGHNT, CDR2 YENEEA. J gave up 6 bases and V 3 bases, and 5 bases lay outside the gene matches. CDR3 size: 14 residues. The CDR3 is CASSFGQVGNEQFF. The CDR3 region has the DNA TGTGCCAGCAGCTTCGGACAGGTGGGCAATGAGCAGTTCTTC.

The chain carries TRBV6-5 and TRBJ2-1, with D possibly matching TRBD2 (5 bases). Germline CDR1 reads MNHEY; CDR2 reads SVGAGI. This CDR3 spans 14 amino acids. Trimming removed 3 bases from V and 8 bases from J, with 14 bases in between. CDR3 in DNA: TGTGCCAGCAGTTATTCGGGAATACCCGATGAGCAGTTCTTC. It encodes CASSYSGIPDEQFF.

J is TRBJ1-3 and V is TRBV18; D unresolved. Trimming pared 5 bases from V and 0 bases from J, leaving 11 bases between. Looked up from germline, CDR1 is KGHSH and CDR2 is LQKENI. CDR3 length: 15 residues. The CDR3 DNA is TGTGCCAGCTCAAAGGACGTAAGCTCTGGAAACACCATATATTTT. Translating gives CASSKDVSSGNTIYF. The full variable domain, its missing parts supplied by reference TRBV18 and TRBJ1-3, is NAGVMQNPRHLVRRRGQEARLRCSPMKGHSHVYWYRQLPEEGLKFMVYLQKENIIDESGMPKERFSAEFPKEGPSILRIQQVVRGDSAAYFCASSKDVSSGNTIYFGEGSWLTVV.

The chain joins TRBV19 to TRBJ1-4, with 10 bases fitting TRBD1. This CDR3 is 13 amino acids long. Germline V lookup: CDR1 LNHDA, CDR2 SQIVND (reference sequence). After removal of 7 bases from V and 7 bases from J, the junction contained 3 bases not matched to a gene. The CDR3 loop is CASIGQGGEKLFF. CDR3 bases: TGTGCCAGTATCGGACAGGGGGGTGAAAAACTGTTTTTT.